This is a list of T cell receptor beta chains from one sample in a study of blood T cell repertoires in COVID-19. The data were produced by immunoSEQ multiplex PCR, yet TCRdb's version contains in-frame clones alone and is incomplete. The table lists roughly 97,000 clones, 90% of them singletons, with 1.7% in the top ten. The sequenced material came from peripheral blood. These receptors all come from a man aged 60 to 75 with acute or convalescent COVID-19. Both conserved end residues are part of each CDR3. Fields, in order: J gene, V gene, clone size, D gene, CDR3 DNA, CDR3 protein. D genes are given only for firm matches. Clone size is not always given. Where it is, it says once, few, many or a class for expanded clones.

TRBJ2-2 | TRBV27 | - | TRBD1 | TGTGCCAGCAGCCCCCGGAGGACAGGGCCGAACACCGGGGAGCTGTTTTTT | CASSPRRTGPNTGELFF
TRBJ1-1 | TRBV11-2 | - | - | TGTGCCAGCAGCTTAAGGCTCCTTGAGGGATACACTGAAGCTTTCTTT | CASSLRLLEGYTEAFF
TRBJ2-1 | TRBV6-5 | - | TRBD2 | TGTGCCAGCATGCGGGGGGCCGGCAATGAGCAGTTCTTC | CASMRGAGNEQFF
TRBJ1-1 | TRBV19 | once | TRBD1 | TGTGCCAGTAGTCCCGGGGACAGGGGGCGGACTGAAGCTTTCTTT | CASSPGDRGRTEAFF
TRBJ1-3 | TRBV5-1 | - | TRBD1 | TGCGCCAGCAGCTTGGGGTGGACAGGCCTCAATGGAAACACCATATATTTT | CASSLGWTGLNGNTIYF
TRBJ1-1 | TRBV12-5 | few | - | TGTGCTAGTGGTTTGGTACCTTGGAGAGAAGCTTTCTTT | CASGLVPWREAFF
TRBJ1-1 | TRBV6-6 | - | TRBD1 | TGTGCCAGCAGTTACTCGAGGGGGCGAAGGACTGAAGCTTTCTTT | CASSYSRGRRTEAFF
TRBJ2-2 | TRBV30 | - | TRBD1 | TGTGCCAGGGACAGGGGAGAGAGGACCGGGGAGCTGTTTTTT | CARDRGERTGELFF
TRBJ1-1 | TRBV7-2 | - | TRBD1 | TGTGCCAGCAGGGTACAGGGGGCCACTGAAGCTTTCTTT | CASRVQGATEAFF
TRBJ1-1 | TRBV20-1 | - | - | TGCAGATTACAGGGCACTGAAGCTTTCTTT | CRLQGTEAFF
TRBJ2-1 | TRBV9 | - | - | TGTGCCAGCAGCGTAGCGGGGACCTACAATGAGCAGTTCTTC | CASSVAGTYNEQFF
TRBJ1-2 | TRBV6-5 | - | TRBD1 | TGTGCCAGCAGGAAACAGGGGGCTAACTATGGCTACACCTTC | CASRKQGANYGYTF
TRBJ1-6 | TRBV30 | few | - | TGTGCCTGGACTCAGGGCTATAATTCACCCCTCCACTTT | CAWTQGYNSPLHF
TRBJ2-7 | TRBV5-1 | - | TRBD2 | TGCGCCAGCAGCTGGTTAGCGGGGAGCTCCTACGAGCAGTACTTC | CASSWLAGSSYEQYF
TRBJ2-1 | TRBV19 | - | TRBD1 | TGTGCCAGTAGTATAGGGAGGGACAGGGCGACCTACAATGAGCAGTTCTTC | CASSIGRDRATYNEQFF
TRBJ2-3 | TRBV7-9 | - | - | TGTGCCAGCAGCATTGACTCGAGCACAGATACGCAGTATTTT | CASSIDSSTDTQYF
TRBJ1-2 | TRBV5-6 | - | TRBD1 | TGTGCCAGCAGCTTCGCGGACAGGTTAATTGGCTACACCTTC | CASSFADRLIGYTF
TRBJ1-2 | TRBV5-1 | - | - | TGCGCCAGCAGCTTGCTAGGAGCTCATTATGGCTACACCTTC | CASSLLGAHYGYTF
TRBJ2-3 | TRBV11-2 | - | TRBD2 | TGTGCCAGCAGCTTAGATTCCCCCTGGACTAGCGGGGAAACAGATACGCAGTATTTT | CASSLDSPWTSGETDTQYF
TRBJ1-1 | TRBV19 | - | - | TGTGCCAGTAGTATTGGCGGGGGGTGGACTGAAGCTTTCTTT | CASSIGGGWTEAFF
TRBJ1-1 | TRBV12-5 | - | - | TGTGCTAGTGGTTTGGTGGCAGGGGTCACTGAAGCTTTCTTT | CASGLVAGVTEAFF
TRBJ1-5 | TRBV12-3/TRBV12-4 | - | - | TGTGCCAGCAGTTTTATCGGCAATCAGCCCCAGCATTTT | CASSFIGNQPQHF
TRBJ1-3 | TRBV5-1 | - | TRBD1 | TGCGCCAGCAGCCGTACAGGGGGTGGAAACACCATATATTTT | CASSRTGGGNTIYF
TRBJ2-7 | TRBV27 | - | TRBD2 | TGTGCCAGCGGGGGACTAGCGGCCCCCTACGAGCAGTACTTC | CASGGLAAPYEQYF
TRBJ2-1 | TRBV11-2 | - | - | TGTGCCAGCAGCTTACTGCGGGGAAGTAACAATGAGCAGTTCTTC | CASSLLRGSNNEQFF
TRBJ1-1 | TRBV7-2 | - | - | TGTGCCAGCAGCTTAGGGGGCGTTACGAACACTGAAGCTTTCTTT | CASSLGGVTNTEAFF
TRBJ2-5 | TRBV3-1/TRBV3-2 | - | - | TGTGCCAGCAGCCACCTAAAGTCCAGGGCGGGGCCGGGGCAAGAGACCCAGTACTTC | CASSHLKSRAGPGQETQYF
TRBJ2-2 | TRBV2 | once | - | TGTGCCAGCACTAGACAGGTCACCGGGGAGCTGTTTTTT | CASTRQVTGELFF
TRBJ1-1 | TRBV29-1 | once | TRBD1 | TGCAGCGTTGGAACAGGGGGCGCGGGGGCTGAAGCTTTCTTT | CSVGTGGAGAEAFF
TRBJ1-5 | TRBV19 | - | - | TGTGCCAGTACCCCTAGGCCAGGGGAGCTTAAGGGAAATCAGCCCCAGCATTTT | CASTPRPGELKGNQPQHF
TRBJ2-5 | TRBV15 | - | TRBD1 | TGTGCCACCAGCAGAGATCGCTACAGGGGAAACCGAAAAGAGACCCAGTACTTC | CATSRDRYRGNRKETQYF
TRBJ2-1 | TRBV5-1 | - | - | TGCGCCAGCAGCCTCCAGGGTGGGTTCGGAAATGAGCAGTTCTTC | CASSLQGGFGNEQFF
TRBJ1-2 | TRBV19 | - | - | TGTGCCAGTAGTTTCCTGACAGGAGGCGGCTACACCTTC | CASSFLTGGGYTF
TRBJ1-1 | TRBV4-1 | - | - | TGCGCCAGCAGCCAAGGGGTAGGGACAATAGATCGAACTTTCTTT | CASSQGVGTIDRTFF
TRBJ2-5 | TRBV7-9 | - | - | TGTGCCAGCTCCTTTCAGGGACAAGAGACCCAGTACTTC | CASSFQGQETQYF
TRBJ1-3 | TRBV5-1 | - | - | TGCGCCAGCAGTAAGACAGAGACCACTGGAAACACCATATATTTT | CASSKTETTGNTIYF
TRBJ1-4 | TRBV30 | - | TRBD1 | TGTGCCTGGGGTACCCCGGGACAGGGGCGTGAAAAACTGTTTTTT | CAWGTPGQGREKLFF
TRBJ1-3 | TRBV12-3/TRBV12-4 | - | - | TGTGCCACCGGGGGAGGGGGAAACACCATATATTTT | CATGGGGNTIYF
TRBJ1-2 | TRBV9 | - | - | TGTGCCAGCAGCGTAGTATCCAGGGAAGACTATGGCTACACCTTC | CASSVVSREDYGYTF
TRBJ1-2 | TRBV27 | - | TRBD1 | TGTGCCAGCAGTTTCAGGGACAGGGGGAGTGGGCGTGGCTACACCTTC | CASSFRDRGSGRGYTF
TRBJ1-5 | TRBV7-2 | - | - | TGTGCCAGCAGCCCGCGACAGGGCAATCAGCCCCAGCATTTT | CASSPRQGNQPQHF
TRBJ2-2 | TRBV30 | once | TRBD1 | TGTGCCTGGAGAGGGGGCTCAGCGAACACCGGGGAGCTGTTTTTT | CAWRGGSANTGELFF
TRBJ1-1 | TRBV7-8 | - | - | TGTGCCAGCAGCCGGAGGGACCAGCCCCGGGGGGCTGAAGCTTTCTTT | CASSRRDQPRGAEAFF